This TCR beta chain was captured in a study of cytomegalovirus exposure and HLA in healthy donors. This clone was counted once. The target antigen is unknown. The PCR had 60 Vbeta and 13 Jbeta primers. Assay used: immunoSEQ multiplex PCR; TCRdb lists only in-frame clones, some missing. The sample carries some 150,000 clones, 75% to 80% recorded once. Overall study findings and caveats: DRB1 had the most TCR associations and HLA-C the fewest, a later analysis found, with rates varying by HLA locus. A later analysis linked a missense variant in DCLRE1C to the trimming of TCR beta V and J genes. Segments of the TCR beta V type were, in most cases, productive about 90% or about 30% of the time in an earlier analysis. Sequencing depth roughly uniform across donors was assumed in presence/absence analyses.

Trimming took 0 bases from V and 4 from J, leaving 10 bases between them. This CDR3 region has 15 residues. Germline CDR1 is SNHLY and CDR2 is FYNNEI. The receptor comes from a female donor in good health and CMV-seronegative. The genes are TRBV2 and TRBJ2-1; D might be TRBD1 (6 bases). Sequences were obtained from PBMCs. The CDR3 loop reads CASSEALGTYNEQFF. The CDR3 DNA is TGTGCCAGCAGTGAAGCTTTGGGGACATACAATGAGCAGTTCTTC.